A single sample is the source of the 26 T cell receptor beta chains below, sequenced in a study of blood T cell repertoires in COVID-19 (TCRdb year 2020). The library relied on the immunoSEQ multiplex PCR assay. In TCRdb, the immuneACCESS table is reduced to in-frame sequences with V and J assigned. These tables do not hold every clone; where another copy was compared, an unresolved V gene accounts for under half, and the others remain unexplained. Within this sample are a few hundred thousand clones, with roughly 80% of them counted one time only. Roughly 14% of the sample belongs to the ten largest clones. Material for sequencing was peripheral blood. These receptors were collected from a person aged 65 to 85 with COVID-19, enrolled during active disease.

This sequence joins TRBV18 and TRBJ2-3; 7 positions agree with TRBD2. The CDR3 loop spans 14 amino acids. Trimming cost V 3 bases and J 2 bases; bases outside gene matches: 2. Germline V gene data show CDR1 as KGHSH and CDR2 as LQKENI. The CDR3 is CASSPGDYTDTQYF. The CDR3 bases are TGTGCCAGCTCACCCGGGGACTACACAGATACGCAGTATTTT.

This clone appeared a few times. The chain uses TRBV11-2 and TRBJ2-2; possibly TRBD2 for D (5 bases). The CDR3 length is 13 residues. Trimming cost V 5 bases and J 7 bases, with 11 bases left between them. Germline V gene sequence: CDR1 SGHAT, CDR2 FQNNGV. The CDR3 loop reads CASSQARGGELFF. CDR3 DNA sequence: TGTGCCAGCAGCCAGGCCCGGGGCGGGGAGCTGTTTTTT.

J is TRBJ2-5 and V is TRBV10-3; 9 bases are shared with TRBD1. Germline-derived CDR1 and CDR2 are ENHRY and SYGVKD. The V segment lost 6 bases and the J segment 5 bases; nucleotides outside the gene matches: 13. CDR3 size: 16 residues. CDR3 sequence reads: CAISTGGTGRDETQYF. DNA for the CDR3: TGTGCCATCAGCACCGGGGGGACAGGGCGCGACGAGACCCAGTACTTC.

The chain has TRBV5-1 and TRBJ2-7; D is ambiguous. Germline V CDR1 and CDR2: SGHRS, YFSETQ. Between the trimmed V and J ends, which lost 0 bases and 0 bases, there was a span of 7 bases. This CDR3 is 14 amino acids long. DNA of the CDR3: TGCGCCAGCAGCTTGGATGCGTTCTCCTACGAGCAGTACTTC. Translation gives CASSLDAFSYEQYF.

V is TRBV6-1 and J is TRBJ1-6, with D unclear. Trimming took 3 bases from V and 6 from J, leaving 12 bases between them. The CDR3 totals 15 residues. CDR1 and CDR2 from the germline V gene are MNHNS and SASEGT. CDR3 in amino acids: CASSDLLAGNSPLHF. In DNA form, the CDR3 reads TGTGCCAGCAGTGATCTTCTGGCGGGTAATTCACCCCTCCACTTT.

The chain combines TRBV6-2 or TRBV6-3 with TRBJ1-2; the match to TRBD1 covers 10 bases. The CDR3 has 13 amino acids. Germline V gene lookup returns CDR1 MNHEY and CDR2 SVGEGT. Trimming took 4 bases from V and 7 from J; bases not matched to a gene: 3. DNA of the CDR3: TGTGCCAGCAGTTGGGACAGGGGACGTGGCTACACCTTC. Its translation is CASSWDRGRGYTF.

The rearrangement links TRBV27 to TRBJ2-3; no firm D call. There are 15 residues in the CDR3. CDR1 is MNHEY, CDR2 SMNVEV, per germline (reference sequence). V was cut by 1 base and J by 4 bases, with 12 bases left in between. Here the CDR3 DNA reads TGTGCCAGCAGTTTATTCGCGTCCCCGTCAGATACGCAGTATTTT. Amino acids: CASSLFASPSDTQYF.

The chain links TRBV7-9 to TRBJ2-2, with D uncertain. The ends were cut back, 4 bases at V and 9 bases at J, with 6 bases in the middle. CDR1 is SEHNR and CDR2 is FQNEAQ in the germline V gene (reference sequence). CDR3 length: 11 residues. CDR3: CASSSLRELFF. The CDR3 DNA sequence: TGTGCCAGCAGCTCACTCCGGGAGCTGTTTTTT.

The chain couples TRBV15 to TRBJ1-2; 10 bases fit TRBD1. Trimming removed 4 bases from V and 0 bases from J; junction bases left unmatched: 8. Germline CDR1 and CDR2: LNHNV and YYDKDF (reference sequence). The CDR3 covers 17 residues. CDR3: CATSKRDRGRPNYGYTF. The CDR3 DNA follows: TGTGCCACCAGCAAACGGGACAGGGGTCGACCTAACTATGGCTACACCTTC.

This clone was found many times. V usage is TRBV4-2 and J usage is TRBJ2-7; 10 nucleotides agree with TRBD2. Trimming at V came to 0 bases and at J to 3 bases, leaving 11 bases not matched to a gene. CDR1 LGHNA and CDR2 YNFKEQ come from the germline V gene. CDR3 length equals 18 residues. In DNA form, the CDR3 reads TGTGCCAGCAGCCAAGATAGGAGCGGGAGGGCCGGTCTCTACGAGCAGTACTTC. This codes for CASSQDRSGRAGLYEQYF.

A single count supports this clone. V gene TRBV5-1 combines with J gene TRBJ1-4; 8 bases agree with TRBD1. Trimming removed 5 bases from V and 7 bases from J; junction bases left unmatched: 10. CDR3 length: 15 residues. In germline, CDR1 is SGHRS, CDR2 YFSETQ. CDR3 loop: CASRPGQGWSEKLFF. CDR3 in DNA: TGCGCCAGCAGACCAGGACAGGGTTGGAGTGAAAAACTGTTTTTT.

The chain has TRBV18 and TRBJ1-6; possibly TRBD1 for D (6 bases). Trimming took off 8 bases at V and 7 bases at J, with 18 bases between the two ends. Germline values: CDR1 KGHSH, CDR2 LQKENI. CDR3 length: 15 residues. The CDR3 spells CASTLTQGPNSPLHF. The CDR3 DNA sequence: TGTGCCAGCACGCTGACACAGGGACCAAATTCACCCCTCCACTTT.

This clone was recorded once. The chain recombines TRBV21-1 with TRBJ1-6; TRBD1, as called in the table, went unchecked against the DNA. TRBV21-1 is termed a pseudogene. CDR3 length: 15 amino acids. In DNA form, the CDR3 reads TGTGCCATCTGGCCTACAGCCCCATTTAATTCACCCCTCCACTTT. Its protein product is CAIWPTAPFNSPLHF.

In its sample, this clone was seen once. V usage is TRBV4-1 and J usage is TRBJ2-7; tentative D call: TRBD2 (6 bases). Germline loops: CDR1 MGHRA, CDR2 YSYEKL. Trimming shortened V by 2 bases and J by 1 base, and 15 bases separated the two germline ends. The CDR3 covers 16 residues. The CDR3: CASSQLFPRGSYEQYF. Written as DNA, the CDR3 is TGCGCCAGCAGCCAATTGTTTCCACGGGGGTCCTACGAGCAGTACTTC.

This clone was observed once. This rearrangement joins TRBV6-5 to TRBJ2-1; the match to TRBD1 covers 7 bases. With V trimmed by 5 bases and J by 9 bases, 10 bases remained unmatched. CDR1 and CDR2 from the germline V gene are MNHEY and SVGAGI. CDR3 length equals 14 residues. The CDR3, as DNA: TGTGCCAGCAGTCGAGGGGGCCTAAACAGTGAGCAGTTCTTC. Residues: CASSRGGLNSEQFF.

The chain's CDR3 is CASSVDGTGTEQYF. CDR3 in DNA: TGTGCCAGCAGCGTAGATGGGACAGGGACCGAGCAGTACTTC. V is TRBV9 and J is TRBJ2-7; 9 bases match TRBD1. Trimming cost V 0 bases and J 6 bases; bases outside gene matches: 4. Germline CDR1 is SGDLS and CDR2 is YYNGEE. This CDR3 is 14 amino acids long.

The V and J genes are TRBV11-3 and TRBJ2-1, with TRBD1 matching over 9 bases. CDR3 length equals 16 residues. Germline V CDR1 and CDR2: SGHNT, YENEEA. V gave up 1 base and J gave up 5 bases; unmatched junction bases: 6. The CDR3 is CASSLVAGTGNNEQFF. Written as DNA, the CDR3 is TGTGCCAGCAGCTTAGTGGCAGGGACAGGGAACAATGAGCAGTTCTTC.

The chain employs TRBV5-1 and TRBJ1-5, with 9 bases fitting TRBD1. The V gene end was trimmed by 4 bases and the J gene end by 2 bases; junction bases not matched to a gene: 4. Germline lookup yields CDR1 SGHRS and CDR2 YFSETQ. The CDR3 is 15 residues long. CDR3 coding DNA: TGCGCCAGCAGCCCGGGACAGGGAGGCAATCAGCCCCAGCATTTT. It is translated as CASSPGQGGNQPQHF.

The V and J genes are TRBV27 and TRBJ1-1, with TRBD1 identical over 10 bases. J gave up 4 bases and V 7 bases, and 15 bases lay outside the gene matches. CDR1 is MNHEY, CDR2 SMNVEV, per germline (reference sequence). The CDR3 extends over 17 amino acids. The CDR3 sequence: CASTLKGQGSHVTEAFF. CDR3 sequence (DNA): TGTGCCAGCACTCTAAAGGGACAGGGGTCTCACGTCACTGAAGCTTTCTTT.

The V gene is TRBV24-1, the J gene TRBJ2-1; D is ambiguous. V dropped 3 bases and J dropped 9 bases, with 14 bases sitting between them. The germline V gene encodes CDR1 KGHDR and CDR2 SFDVKD. The CDR3 is 14 residues long. In nucleotides, the CDR3 is TGTGCCACCAGTGATCCAAGTATTGTGGCTGAGCAGTTCTTC. It codes for CATSDPSIVAEQFF.

For this clone: One end of the junction is discordant with germline, which a read error may explain. The rearrangement links TRBV18 to TRBJ2-7, with D possibly matching TRBD2 (5 bases). The CDR3 has 8 amino acids. The germline V gene has CDR1 KGHSH and CDR2 LQKENI. The DNA of the CDR3 is TGTGCCAACCCGGGGTACAGCTTC. This gives the protein CANPGYSF.

The chain is built from TRBV30 and TRBJ1-4; 8 nucleotides line up with TRBD1. After removal of 2 bases from V and 8 bases from J, the junction contained 7 bases not matched to a gene. The CDR3 spans 14 residues. CDR1 and CDR2 from the germline V gene are GTSNPN and SVGIG (reference sequence). CDR3 protein: CAWSKTGGREKLFF. CDR3 nucleotides: TGTGCCTGGAGTAAAACAGGGGGACGGGAAAAACTGTTTTTT.

V usage is TRBV7-2 and J usage is TRBJ1-3; TRBD1 might be the D (5 bases). Germline V gene sequence: CDR1 SGHTA, CDR2 FQGNSA. This CDR3 has 16 amino acids. Trimming took off 3 bases at V and 4 bases at J, with 16 bases between the two ends. CDR3 sequence (DNA): TGTGCCAGCAGCTTGTATGCAGGGTTTGTGGGAAACACCATATATTTT. This encodes CASSLYAGFVGNTIYF.

The chain joins TRBV19 to TRBJ1-1; TRBD1 matches 7 bases. The ends lost 11 bases at V and 6 bases at J; junction bases unmatched: 12. Germline V CDR1 and CDR2: LNHDA, SQIVND (reference sequence). The length of the CDR3 is 13 residues. CDR3: CAAKRQGSAEAFF. The CDR3 nucleotides are TGTGCCGCTAAGAGACAGGGCTCTGCTGAAGCTTTCTTT.

The chain has TRBV19 and TRBJ2-5; the D gene is possibly TRBD1 (6 bases). In germline, CDR1 is LNHDA, CDR2 SQIVND (reference sequence). This CDR3 comprises 15 residues. Trimming left V 3 bases short and J 1 base short, with 12 bases between. The CDR3 spells CASSMWGHLQETQYF. In nucleotides, the CDR3 is TGTGCCAGTAGTATGTGGGGGCACCTCCAAGAGACCCAGTACTTC.

The chain recombines TRBV28 with TRBJ1-1, with 7 nucleotides matching TRBD1. The germline CDR1 and CDR2 sequences are MDHEN and SYDVKM. This CDR3 is 11 amino acids long. With 5 bases clipped from V and 9 bases from J, the junction kept 3 bases outside the gene matches. DNA of the CDR3: TGTGCCAGCAGTACAGGGGTTAAAGCTTTCTTT. Amino acids: CASSTGVKAFF.